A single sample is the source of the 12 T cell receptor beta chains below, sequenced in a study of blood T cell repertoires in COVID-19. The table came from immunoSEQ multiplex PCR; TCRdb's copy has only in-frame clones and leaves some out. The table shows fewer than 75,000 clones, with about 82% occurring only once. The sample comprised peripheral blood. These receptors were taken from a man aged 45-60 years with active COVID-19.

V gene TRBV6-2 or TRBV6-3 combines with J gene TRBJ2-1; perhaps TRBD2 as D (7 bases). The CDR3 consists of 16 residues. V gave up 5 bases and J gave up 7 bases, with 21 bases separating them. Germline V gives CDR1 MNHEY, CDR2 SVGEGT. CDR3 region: CASSPVRGRAINEQFF. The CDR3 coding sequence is TGTGCCAGCAGTCCAGTTAGGGGGAGGGCAATAAATGAGCAGTTCTTC.

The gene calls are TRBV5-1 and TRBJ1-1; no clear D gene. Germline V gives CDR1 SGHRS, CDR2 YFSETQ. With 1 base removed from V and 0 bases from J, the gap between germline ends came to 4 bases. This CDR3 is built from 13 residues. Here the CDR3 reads CASSLTVNTEAFF. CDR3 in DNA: TGCGCCAGCAGCTTGACTGTGAACACTGAAGCTTTCTTT.

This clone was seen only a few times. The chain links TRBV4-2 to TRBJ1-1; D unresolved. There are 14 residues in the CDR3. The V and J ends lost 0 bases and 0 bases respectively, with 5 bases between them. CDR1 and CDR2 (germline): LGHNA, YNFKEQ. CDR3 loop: CASSQDILNTEAFF. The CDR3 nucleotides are TGTGCCAGCAGCCAAGATATTTTGAACACTGAAGCTTTCTTT.

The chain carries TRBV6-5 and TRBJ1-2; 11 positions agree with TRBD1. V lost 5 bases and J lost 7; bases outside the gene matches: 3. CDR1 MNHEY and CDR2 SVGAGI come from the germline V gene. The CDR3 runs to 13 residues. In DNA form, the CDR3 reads TGTGCCAGCAGTAGGGGACAGGGGGTTGGCTACACCTTC. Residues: CASSRGQGVGYTF.

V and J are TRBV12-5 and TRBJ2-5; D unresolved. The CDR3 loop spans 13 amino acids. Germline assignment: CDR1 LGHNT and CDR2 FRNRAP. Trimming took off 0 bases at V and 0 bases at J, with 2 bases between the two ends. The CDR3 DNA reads TGTGCTAGTGGTTTGGTCGACCAAGAGACCCAGTACTTC. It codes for CASGLVDQETQYF.

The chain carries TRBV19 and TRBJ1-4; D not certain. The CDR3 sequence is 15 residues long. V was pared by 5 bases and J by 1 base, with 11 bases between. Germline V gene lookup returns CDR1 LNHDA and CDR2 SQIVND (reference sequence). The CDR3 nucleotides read TGTGCCAGTAGTGACTATTCTAAAACTAATGAAAAACTGTTTTTT. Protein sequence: CASSDYSKTNEKLFF.

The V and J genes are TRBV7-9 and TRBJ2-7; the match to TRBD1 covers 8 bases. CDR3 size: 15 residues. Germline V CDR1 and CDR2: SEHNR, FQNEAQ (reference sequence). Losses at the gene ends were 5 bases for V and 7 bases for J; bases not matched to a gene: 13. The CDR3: CASSPPGQETGEQYF. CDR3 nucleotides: TGTGCCAGCAGCCCTCCGGGACAGGAAACTGGTGAGCAGTACTTC.

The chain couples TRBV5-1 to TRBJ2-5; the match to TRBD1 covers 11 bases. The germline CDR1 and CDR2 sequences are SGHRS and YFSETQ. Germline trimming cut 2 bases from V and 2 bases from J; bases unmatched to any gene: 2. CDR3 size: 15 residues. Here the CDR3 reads CASSFGTGGQETQYF. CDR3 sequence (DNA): TGCGCCAGCAGCTTCGGGACAGGGGGGCAAGAGACCCAGTACTTC.

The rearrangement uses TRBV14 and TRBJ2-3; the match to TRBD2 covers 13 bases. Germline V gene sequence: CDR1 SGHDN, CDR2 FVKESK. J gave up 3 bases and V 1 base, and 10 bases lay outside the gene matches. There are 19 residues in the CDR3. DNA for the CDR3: TGTGCCAGCAGCCAAGGGACTAGCGGGAGAGGATCTATGACAGATACGCAGTATTTT. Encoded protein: CASSQGTSGRGSMTDTQYF.

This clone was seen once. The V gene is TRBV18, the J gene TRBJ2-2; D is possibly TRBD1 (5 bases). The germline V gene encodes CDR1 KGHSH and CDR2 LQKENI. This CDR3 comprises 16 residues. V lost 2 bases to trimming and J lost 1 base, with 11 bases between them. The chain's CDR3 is CASSPIMQGNTGELFF. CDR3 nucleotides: TGTGCCAGCTCACCAATTATGCAGGGGAACACCGGGGAGCTGTTTTTT.

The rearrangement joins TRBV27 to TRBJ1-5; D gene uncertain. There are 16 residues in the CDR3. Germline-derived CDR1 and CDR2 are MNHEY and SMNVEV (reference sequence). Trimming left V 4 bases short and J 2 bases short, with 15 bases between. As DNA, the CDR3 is TGTGCCAGCAGTTCGGAGGGAATCTTACGCAATCAGCCCCAGCATTTT. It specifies CASSSEGILRNQPQHF.

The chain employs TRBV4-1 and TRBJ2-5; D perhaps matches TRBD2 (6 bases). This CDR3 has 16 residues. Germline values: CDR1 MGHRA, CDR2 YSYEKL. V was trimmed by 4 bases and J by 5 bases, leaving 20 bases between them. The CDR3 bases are TGCGCCAGCAGCCCCGGTCTCGGGAGAAGCTGGGAGACCCAGTACTTC. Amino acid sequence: CASSPGLGRSWETQYF.